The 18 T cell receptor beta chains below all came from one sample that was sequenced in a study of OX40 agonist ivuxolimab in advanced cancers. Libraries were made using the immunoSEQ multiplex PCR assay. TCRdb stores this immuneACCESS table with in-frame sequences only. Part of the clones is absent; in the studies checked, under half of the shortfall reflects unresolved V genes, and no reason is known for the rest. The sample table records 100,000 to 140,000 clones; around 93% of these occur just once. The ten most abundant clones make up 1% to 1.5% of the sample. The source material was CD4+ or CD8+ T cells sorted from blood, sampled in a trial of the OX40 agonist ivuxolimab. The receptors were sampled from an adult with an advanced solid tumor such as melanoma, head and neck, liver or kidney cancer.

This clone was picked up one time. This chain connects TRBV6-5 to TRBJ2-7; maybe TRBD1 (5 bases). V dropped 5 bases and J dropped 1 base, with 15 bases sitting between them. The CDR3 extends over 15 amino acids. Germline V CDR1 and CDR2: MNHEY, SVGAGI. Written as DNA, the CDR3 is TGTGCCAGCAGTGCCTTTACAGGCCCTTCCTACGAGCAGTACTTC. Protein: CASSAFTGPSYEQYF.

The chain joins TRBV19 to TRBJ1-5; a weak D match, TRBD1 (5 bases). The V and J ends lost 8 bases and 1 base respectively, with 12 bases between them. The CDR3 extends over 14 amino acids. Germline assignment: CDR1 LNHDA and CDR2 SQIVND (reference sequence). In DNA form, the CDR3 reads TGTGCCAGTCGAACGTGGGACAGCAATCAGCCCCAGCATTTT. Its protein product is CASRTWDSNQPQHF. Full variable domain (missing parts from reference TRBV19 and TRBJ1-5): DGGITQSPKYLFRKEGQNVTLSCEQNLNHDAMYWYRQDPGQGLRLIYYSQIVNDFQKGDIAEGYSVSREKKESFPLTVTSAQKNPTAFYLCASRTWDSNQPQHFGDGTRLSIL.

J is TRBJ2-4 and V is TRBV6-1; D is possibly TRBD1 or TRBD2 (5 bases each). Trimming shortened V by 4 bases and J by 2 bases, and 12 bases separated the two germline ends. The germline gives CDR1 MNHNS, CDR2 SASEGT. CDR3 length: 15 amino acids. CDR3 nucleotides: TGTGCCAGCAGTGTCTTTGGGGGAACCAAAAACATTCAGTACTTC. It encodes CASSVFGGTKNIQYF.

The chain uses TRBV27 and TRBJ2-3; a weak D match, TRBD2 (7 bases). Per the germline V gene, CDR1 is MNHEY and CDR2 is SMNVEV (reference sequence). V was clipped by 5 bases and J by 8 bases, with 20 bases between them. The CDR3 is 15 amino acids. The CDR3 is CASSKAGHAEGTQYF. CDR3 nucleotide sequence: TGTGCCAGCAGTAAAGCGGGACATGCAGAGGGTACGCAGTATTTT.

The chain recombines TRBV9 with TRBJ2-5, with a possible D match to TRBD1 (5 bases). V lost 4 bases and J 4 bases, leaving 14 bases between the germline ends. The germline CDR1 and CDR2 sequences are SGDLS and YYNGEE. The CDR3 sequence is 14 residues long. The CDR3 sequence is CASSPGQDRETQYF. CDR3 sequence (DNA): TGTGCCAGCAGCCCTGGACAAGACAGAGAGACCCAGTACTTC.

CDR3 in amino acids: CASSPGQDQETQYF. The CDR3 DNA reads as TGCGCCAGCAGCCCGGGACAGGATCAAGAGACCCAGTACTTC. This chain connects TRBV5-1 to TRBJ2-5; TRBD1 matches at 8 bases. Germline values: CDR1 SGHRS, CDR2 YFSETQ. Unmatched junction bases numbered 4, after V lost 4 bases and J lost 2 bases. The CDR3 spans 14 residues.

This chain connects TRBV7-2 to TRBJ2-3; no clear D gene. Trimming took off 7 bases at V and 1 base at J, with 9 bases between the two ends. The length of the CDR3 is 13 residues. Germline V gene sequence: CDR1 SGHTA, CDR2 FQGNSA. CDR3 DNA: TGTGCCAGCAACATTGCAGGCACAGATACGCAGTATTTT. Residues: CASNIAGTDTQYF. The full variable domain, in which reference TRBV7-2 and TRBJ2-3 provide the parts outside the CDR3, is GAGVSQSPSNKVTEKGKDVELRCDPISGHTALYWYRQSLGQGLEFLIYFQGNSAPDKSGLPSDRFSAERTGGSVSTLTIQRTQQEDSAVYLCASNIAGTDTQYFGPGTRLTVL.

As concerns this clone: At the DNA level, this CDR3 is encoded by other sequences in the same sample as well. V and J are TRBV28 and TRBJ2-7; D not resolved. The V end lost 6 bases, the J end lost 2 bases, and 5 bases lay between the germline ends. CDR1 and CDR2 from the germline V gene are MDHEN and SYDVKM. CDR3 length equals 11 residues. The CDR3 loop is CASSSAYEQYF. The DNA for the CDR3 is TGTGCCAGCAGCTCCGCCTACGAGCAGTACTTC.

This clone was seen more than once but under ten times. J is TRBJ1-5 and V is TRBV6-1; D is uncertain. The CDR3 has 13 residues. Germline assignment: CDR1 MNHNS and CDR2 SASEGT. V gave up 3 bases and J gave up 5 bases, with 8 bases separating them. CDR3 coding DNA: TGTGCCAGCAGTGAGGTGAGGGATCAGCCCCAGCATTTT. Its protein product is CASSEVRDQPQHF.

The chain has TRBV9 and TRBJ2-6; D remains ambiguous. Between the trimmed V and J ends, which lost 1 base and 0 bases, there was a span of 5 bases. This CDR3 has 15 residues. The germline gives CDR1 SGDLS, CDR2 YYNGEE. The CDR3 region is CASSVSVSGANVLTF. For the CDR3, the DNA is TGTGCCAGCAGCGTATCCGTCTCTGGGGCCAACGTCCTGACTTTC.

The CDR3: CASSLATGGSYEQYF. In nucleotides, the CDR3 is TGTGCCAGCAGCTTAGCGACAGGGGGCTCCTACGAGCAGTACTTC. V and J are TRBV7-9 and TRBJ2-7; TRBD1 aligns across 9 bases. V shed 0 bases and J 0 bases; nucleotides not matched to a gene: 0. Per the germline V gene, CDR1 is SEHNR and CDR2 is FQNEAQ (reference sequence). The CDR3 has 15 residues.

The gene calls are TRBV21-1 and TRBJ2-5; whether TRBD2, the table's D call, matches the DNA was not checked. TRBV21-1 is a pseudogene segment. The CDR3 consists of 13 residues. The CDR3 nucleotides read TGTGCCAGCAGCACTAGCGGGAGAGAGACCCAGTACTTC. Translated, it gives CASSTSGRETQYF.

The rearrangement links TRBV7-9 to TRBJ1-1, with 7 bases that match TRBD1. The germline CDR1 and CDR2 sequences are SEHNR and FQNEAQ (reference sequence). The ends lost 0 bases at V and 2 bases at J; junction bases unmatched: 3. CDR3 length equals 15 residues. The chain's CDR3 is CASSLAGQLNTEAFF. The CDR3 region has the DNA TGTGCCAGCAGCTTAGCGGGACAGTTAAACACTGAAGCTTTCTTT.

The CDR3 is CASRYQAAPSTDTQYF. DNA of the CDR3: TGTGCCAGTAGGTATCAGGCAGCCCCTAGCACAGATACGCAGTATTTT. This chain links TRBV19 with TRBJ2-3; D is unresolved. Germline V gene lookup returns CDR1 LNHDA and CDR2 SQIVND (reference sequence). V was pared by 6 bases and J by 0 bases, with 16 bases between. This CDR3 spans 16 amino acids.

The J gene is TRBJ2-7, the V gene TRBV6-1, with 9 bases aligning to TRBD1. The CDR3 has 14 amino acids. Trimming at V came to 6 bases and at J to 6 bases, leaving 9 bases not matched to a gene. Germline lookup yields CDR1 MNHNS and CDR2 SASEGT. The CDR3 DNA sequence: TGTGCCAGCAGACCCGGGACAGGGCTTCGCGAGCAGTACTTC. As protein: CASRPGTGLREQYF.

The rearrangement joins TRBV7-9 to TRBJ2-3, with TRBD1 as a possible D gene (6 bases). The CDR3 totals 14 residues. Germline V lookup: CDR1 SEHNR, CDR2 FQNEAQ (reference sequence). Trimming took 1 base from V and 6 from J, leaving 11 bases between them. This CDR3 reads CASSLGTAADTQYF. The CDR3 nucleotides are TGTGCCAGCAGCTTAGGGACAGCTGCGGATACGCAGTATTTT.

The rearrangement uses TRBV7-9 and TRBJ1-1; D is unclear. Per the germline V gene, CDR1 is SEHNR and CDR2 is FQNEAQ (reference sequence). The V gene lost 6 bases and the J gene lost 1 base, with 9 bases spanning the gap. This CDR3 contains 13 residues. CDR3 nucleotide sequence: TGTGCCAGCAGTTCAGTCCAGAACACTGAAGCTTTCTTT. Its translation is CASSSVQNTEAFF.

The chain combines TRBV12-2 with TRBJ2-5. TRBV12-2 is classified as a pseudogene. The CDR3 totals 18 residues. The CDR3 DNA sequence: TGTGCAAGTCGCTTAGCGGAGAGAAAGATGGACCCTAGGGAGACCCAGTACTTC. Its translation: CASRLAERKMDPRETQYF.